This T cell receptor beta chain appears in the sequencing data of a study of blood T cell repertoires in COVID-19. About the study: Sample material is recorded as cDNA or gDNA derived from T cells, B-cell-depleted T cells, or PBMCs.

Profiled with immunoSEQ multiplex PCR; TCRdb holds only in-frame clones, not every one. The data show about 190,000 clones, around four fifths seen once. V was cut by 3 bases and J by 3 bases, with 11 bases left in between. Germline CDR1 and CDR2: SNHLY and FYNNEI. This CDR3 comprises 15 residues. This receptor was obtained from a woman under 40 with acute or convalescent COVID-19. Sequencing input: peripheral blood. The chain couples TRBV2 to TRBJ1-4; tentatively, D is TRBD1 (5 bases). CDR3 nucleotide sequence: TGTGCCAGCAGTGAGTTCGGGGGGTCTAATGAAAAACTGTTTTTT. This codes for CASSEFGGSNEKLFF.